The 9 T cell receptor beta chains below come from one sample, sequenced in a study of neurological immune-mediated disorders. TCRdb passed the 5' RACE reads through MiXCR, listing each CDR3 protein once. The sample has 100,000 or so distinct CDR3 sequences, under 15% seen once. Time point defined: longitudinal time-point 2. The sequenced sample consisted of PBMCs. These receptors were obtained from a female donor with HTLV-1-associated myelopathy (HAM/TSP).

In its sample, this clonotype was seen a few times. The genes are TRBV12-3 or TRBV12-4 and TRBJ2-7; the D gene is possibly TRBD1 (5 bases). The V gene lost 6 bases and the J gene lost 2 bases, with 8 bases spanning the gap. The CDR3 is 12 residues long. CDR3 sequence reads: CASRTDTYEQYF. CDR3 DNA sequence: TGTGCCAGCAGGACAGACACCTACGAGCAGTACTTC.

The V gene is TRBV30, the J gene TRBJ2-3; TRBD2 matches at 8 bases. Germline CDR1 GTSNPN, CDR2 SVGIG (reference sequence). The CDR3 consists of 17 residues. Trimming took 0 bases from V and 0 from J; bases not matched to a gene: 8. This chain's CDR3 is CAWSVGTAGVSTDTQYF. CDR3 bases: TGTGCCTGGAGTGTAGGTACAGCGGGGGTAAGCACAGATACGCAGTATTTT.

This clonotype was counted many times. The CDR3, as DNA: TGTGCCAGCAGTTTGTCCTACAGGGCAGCTAACTATGGCTACACCTTC. It encodes CASSLSYRAANYGYTF. This chain links TRBV28 with TRBJ1-2; TRBD1 might be the D (6 bases). Germline V gene sequence: CDR1 MDHEN, CDR2 SYDVKM. Trimming removed 3 bases at V and 0 bases at J, with 14 bases between. This CDR3 comprises 16 residues.

On this clonotype itself: This clone may be a read error of a much larger clone one base away. The chain carries TRBV6-1 and TRBJ2-3, with 8 bases identical to TRBD1. This CDR3 comprises 17 residues. J was trimmed by 2 bases and V by 8 bases; bases with no gene match: 15. From germline, CDR1 is MNHNS and CDR2 SASEGT. The CDR3 loop reads CASERTGRGVVTDTQYF. The CDR3 nucleotides read TGTGCCAGCGAGCGGACAGGGAGAGGGGTTGTCACAGATACGCAGTATTTT.

With respect to this clonotype: The DNA is omitted, as the CDR3 cannot be located on it reliably, and the CDR3 follows TCRdb's listing. CDR3 loop: CASSSGTGTYYQYF. The J gene is TRBJ2-7, the V gene TRBV27; the table's D call, TRBD1, has no DNA check behind it. The CDR3 extends over 14 residues, inclusive of both ends. Per germline, CDR1 MNHEY and CDR2 SMNVEV (reference sequence).

This clonotype was seen repeatedly, ten times or more. This chain joins TRBV28 and TRBJ2-7; 9 bases align to TRBD1. V lost 5 bases, J lost 2 bases, and 4 bases stayed unmatched. The CDR3 has 14 amino acids. Germline loops: CDR1 MDHEN, CDR2 SYDVKM. The CDR3 region is CASSPRQGAYEQYF. Written as DNA, the CDR3 is TGTGCCAGCAGTCCCCGACAGGGGGCCTACGAGCAGTACTTC.

This clonotype showed up many times. The chain recombines TRBV6-5 with TRBJ2-2, with D perhaps matching TRBD2 (7 bases). Trimming took 10 bases from V and 1 from J, leaving 22 bases between them. Per germline, CDR1 MNHEY and CDR2 SVGAGI. This CDR3 comprises 17 residues. The CDR3: CATMWGGRVGNTGELFF. For the CDR3, the DNA is TGTGCCACCATGTGGGGGGGGCGGGTAGGGAACACCGGGGAGCTGTTTTTT.

The table lists this clonotype with many counts. This sequence joins TRBV4-2 and TRBJ2-2; 11 bases line up with TRBD2. The CDR3 has 16 residues. Germline V CDR1 and CDR2: LGHNA, YNFKEQ. V was pared by 3 bases and J by 7 bases, with 7 bases of the junction left unmatched. CDR3 bases: TGTGCCAGCAGCCACCCGGGACTAGCGGAGGTCGGGGAGCTGTTTTTT. This codes for CASSHPGLAEVGELFF.

Many counts were recorded for this clonotype. The genes are TRBV28 and TRBJ1-2; D is uncertain. CDR1 is MDHEN and CDR2 is SYDVKM in the germline V gene. The CDR3 consists of 13 residues. The V gene lost 3 bases and the J gene lost 3 bases, with 8 bases spanning the gap. CDR3 protein: CASSLNFDYGYTF. CDR3 DNA: TGTGCCAGCAGTTTGAATTTCGACTATGGCTACACCTTC.